This TCR beta chain was recorded in a study of T cells in Graves' hyperthyroidism and ophthalmopathy. The germline V gene has CDR1 MNHNS and CDR2 SASEGT. This CDR3 contains 15 residues. V was shortened by 6 bases and J by 0 bases, with 12 bases between the two germline ends. TCR beta CDR3 regions were amplified from RNA transcripts. The TCR CDR3 was amplified in a first-round RT-PCR using the HTBI primer set. TCRdb called the multiplex PCR reads again in MiXCR, with one record for every CDR3 protein. The top ten clones hold 25% to 30% of a sample with some 500,000 distinct CDR3 sequences, about 16% of them seen once. This clonotype has a count of ten or more.

The chain combines TRBV6-1 with TRBJ2-1, with no clear D. Sequenced sample: blood. This receptor was identified in a woman under 40 with Graves' ophthalmopathy. The CDR3 sequence is CASRVQWNSYNEQFF. CDR3 sequence (DNA): TGTGCCAGCAGAGTCCAGTGGAACTCCTACAATGAGCAGTTCTTC.